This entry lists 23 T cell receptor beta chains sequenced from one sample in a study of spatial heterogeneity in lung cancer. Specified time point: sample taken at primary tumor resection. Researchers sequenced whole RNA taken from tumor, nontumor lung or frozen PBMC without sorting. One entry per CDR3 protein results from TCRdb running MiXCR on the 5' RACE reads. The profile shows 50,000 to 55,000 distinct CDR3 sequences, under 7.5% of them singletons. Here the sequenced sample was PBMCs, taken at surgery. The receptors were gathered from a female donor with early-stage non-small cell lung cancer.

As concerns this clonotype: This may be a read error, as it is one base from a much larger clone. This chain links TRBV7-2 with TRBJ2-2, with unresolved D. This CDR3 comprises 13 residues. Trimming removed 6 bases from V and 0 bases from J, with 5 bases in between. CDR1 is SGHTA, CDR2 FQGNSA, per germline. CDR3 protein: CASRWANTGELFF. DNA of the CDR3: TGTGCCAGCAGATGGGCGAACACCGGGGAGCTGTTTTTT.

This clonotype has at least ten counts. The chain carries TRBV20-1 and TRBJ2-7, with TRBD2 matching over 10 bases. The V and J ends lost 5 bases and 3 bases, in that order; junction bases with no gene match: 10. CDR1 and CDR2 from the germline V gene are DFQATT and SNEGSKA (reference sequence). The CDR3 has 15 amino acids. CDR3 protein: CSASPQAGGRYEQYF. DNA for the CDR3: TGCAGTGCTTCCCCTCAAGCGGGGGGGCGCTACGAGCAGTACTTC.

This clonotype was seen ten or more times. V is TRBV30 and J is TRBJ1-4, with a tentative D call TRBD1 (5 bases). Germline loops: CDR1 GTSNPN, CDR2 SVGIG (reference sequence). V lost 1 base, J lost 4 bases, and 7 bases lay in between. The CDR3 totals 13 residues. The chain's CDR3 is CAWSGQLNEKLFF. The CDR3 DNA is TGTGCCTGGAGTGGACAGCTTAATGAAAAACTGTTTTTT.

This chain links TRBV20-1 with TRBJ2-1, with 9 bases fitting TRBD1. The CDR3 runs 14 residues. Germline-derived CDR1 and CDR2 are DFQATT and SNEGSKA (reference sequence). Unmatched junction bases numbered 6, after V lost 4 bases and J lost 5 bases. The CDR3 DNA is TGCAGTGCTAACCGGGACAGGGTTAACAATGAGCAGTTCTTC. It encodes CSANRDRVNNEQFF.

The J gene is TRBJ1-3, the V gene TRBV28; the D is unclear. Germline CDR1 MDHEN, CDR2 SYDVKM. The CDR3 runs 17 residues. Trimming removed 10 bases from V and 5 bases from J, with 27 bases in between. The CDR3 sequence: CATSIRAFNPFRNTIYF. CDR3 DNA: TGTGCCACTTCAATAAGGGCCTTCAATCCGTTCCGAAACACCATATATTTT. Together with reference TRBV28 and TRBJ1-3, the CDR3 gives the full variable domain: DVKVTQSSRYLVKRTGEKVFLECVQDMDHENMFWYRQDPGLGLRLIYFSYDVKMKEKGDIPEGYSVSREKKERFSLILESASTNQTSMYLCATSIRAFNPFRNTIYFGEGSWLTVV.

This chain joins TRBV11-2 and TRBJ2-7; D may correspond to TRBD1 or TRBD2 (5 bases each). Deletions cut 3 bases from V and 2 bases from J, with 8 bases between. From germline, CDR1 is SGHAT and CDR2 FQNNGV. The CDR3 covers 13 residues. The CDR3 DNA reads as TGTGCCAGCAGCTTGGGGGAAGCCTACGAGCAGTACTTC. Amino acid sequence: CASSLGEAYEQYF.

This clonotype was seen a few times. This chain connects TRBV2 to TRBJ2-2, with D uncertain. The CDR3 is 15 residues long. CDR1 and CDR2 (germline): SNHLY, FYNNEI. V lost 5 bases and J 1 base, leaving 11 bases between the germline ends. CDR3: CASSLDGQNTGELFF. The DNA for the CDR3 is TGTGCCAGCAGTCTTGATGGTCAGAACACCGGGGAGCTGTTTTTT. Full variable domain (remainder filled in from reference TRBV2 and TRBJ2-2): EPEVTQTPSHQVTQMGQEVILRCVPISNHLYFYWYRQILGQKVEFLVSFYNNEISEKSEIFDDQFSVERPDGSNFTLKIRSTKLEDSAMYFCASSLDGQNTGELFFGEGSRLTVL.

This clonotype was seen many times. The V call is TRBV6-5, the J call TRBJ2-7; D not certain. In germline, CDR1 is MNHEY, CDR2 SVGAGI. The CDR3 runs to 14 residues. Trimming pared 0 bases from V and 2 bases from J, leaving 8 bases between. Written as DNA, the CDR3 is TGTGCCAGCAGTTACTCGTCCAGCACCTACGAGCAGTACTTC. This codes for CASSYSSSTYEQYF.

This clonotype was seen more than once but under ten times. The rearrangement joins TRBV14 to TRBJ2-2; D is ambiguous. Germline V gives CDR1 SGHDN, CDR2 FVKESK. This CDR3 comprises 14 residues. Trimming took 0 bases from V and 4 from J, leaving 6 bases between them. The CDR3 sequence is CASSQDRVTGELFF. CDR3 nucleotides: TGTGCCAGCAGCCAAGATAGGGTCACCGGGGAGCTGTTTTTT.

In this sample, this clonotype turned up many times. Here the CDR3 reads CASSYGQAYNEQFF. CDR3 nucleotides: TGTGCCAGCAGCTATGGGCAGGCCTACAATGAGCAGTTCTTC. The chain links TRBV7-6 to TRBJ2-1; D gene uncertain. There are 14 residues in the CDR3. Germline lookup yields CDR1 SGHVS and CDR2 FNYEAQ. The V and J ends lost 4 bases and 2 bases respectively, with 9 bases between them.

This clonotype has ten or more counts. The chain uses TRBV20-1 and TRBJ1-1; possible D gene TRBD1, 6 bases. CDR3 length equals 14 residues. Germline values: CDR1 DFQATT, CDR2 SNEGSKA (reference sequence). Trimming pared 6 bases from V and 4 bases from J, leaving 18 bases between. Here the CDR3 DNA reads TGCAGTGCCCACCCCCTGGGGGCAGGCACTGAAGCTTTCTTT. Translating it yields CSAHPLGAGTEAFF.

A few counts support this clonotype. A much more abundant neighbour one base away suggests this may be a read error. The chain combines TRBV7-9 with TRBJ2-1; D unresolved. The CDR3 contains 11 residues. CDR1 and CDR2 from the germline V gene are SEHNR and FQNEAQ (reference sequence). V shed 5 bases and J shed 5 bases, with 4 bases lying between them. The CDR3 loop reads CASSLDNEQFF. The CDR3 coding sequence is TGTGCCAGCAGCCTGGACAATGAGCAGTTCTTC.

CDR3 DNA: TGCGCCAGCAGCTTGCGGACAGGAGCCAACTATGGCTACACCTTC. It translates to CASSLRTGANYGYTF. The J gene is TRBJ1-2, the V gene TRBV5-1; 7 bases align to TRBD1. The CDR3 length is 15 residues. The trim removed 1 base at V and 2 bases at J, leaving 5 bases unmatched. CDR1 is SGHRS and CDR2 is YFSETQ in the germline V gene.

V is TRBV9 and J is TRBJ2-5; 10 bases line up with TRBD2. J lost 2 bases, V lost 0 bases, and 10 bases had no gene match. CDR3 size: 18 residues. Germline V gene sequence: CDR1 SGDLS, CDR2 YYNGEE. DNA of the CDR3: TGTGCCAGCAGCGTAGACAAGGTGTCTAGCGGGAGTCAAGAGACCCAGTACTTC. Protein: CASSVDKVSSGSQETQYF.

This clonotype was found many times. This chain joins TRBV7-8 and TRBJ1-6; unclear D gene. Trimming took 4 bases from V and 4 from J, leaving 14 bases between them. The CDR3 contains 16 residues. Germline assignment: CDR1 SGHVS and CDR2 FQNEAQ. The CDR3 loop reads CASSSLGRIYNSPLHF. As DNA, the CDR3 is TGTGCCAGCAGCTCCCTGGGGAGGATTTATAATTCACCCCTCCACTTT.

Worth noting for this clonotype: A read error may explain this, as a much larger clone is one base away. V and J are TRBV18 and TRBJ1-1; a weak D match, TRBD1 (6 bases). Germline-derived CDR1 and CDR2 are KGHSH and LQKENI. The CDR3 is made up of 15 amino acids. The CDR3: CASSPQARRDTEAYF. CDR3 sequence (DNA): TGTGCCAGCTCCCCCCAGGCCCGGCGGGACACTGAAGCTTACTTT.

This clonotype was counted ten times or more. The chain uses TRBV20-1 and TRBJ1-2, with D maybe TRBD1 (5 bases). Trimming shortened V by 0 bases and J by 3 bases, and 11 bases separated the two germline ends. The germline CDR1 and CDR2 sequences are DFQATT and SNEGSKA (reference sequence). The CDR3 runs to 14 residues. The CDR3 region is CSARDRPGYYGYTF. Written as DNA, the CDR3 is TGCAGTGCTAGAGATCGGCCAGGGTACTATGGCTACACCTTC.

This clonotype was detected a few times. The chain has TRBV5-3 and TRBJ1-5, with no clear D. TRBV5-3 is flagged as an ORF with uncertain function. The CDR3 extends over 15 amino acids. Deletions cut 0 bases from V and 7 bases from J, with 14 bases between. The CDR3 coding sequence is TGTGCCAGAAGCTTGGACGCCGGTCGAAACCAGCCCCAGCATTTT. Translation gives CARSLDAGRNQPQHF.

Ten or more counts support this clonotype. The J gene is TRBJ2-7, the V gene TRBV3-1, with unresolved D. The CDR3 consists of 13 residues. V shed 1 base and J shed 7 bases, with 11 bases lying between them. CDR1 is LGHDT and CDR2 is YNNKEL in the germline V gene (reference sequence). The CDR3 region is CASSQGSLVEQYF. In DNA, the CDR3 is TGTGCCAGCAGCCAAGGAAGTCTTGTGGAGCAGTACTTC.

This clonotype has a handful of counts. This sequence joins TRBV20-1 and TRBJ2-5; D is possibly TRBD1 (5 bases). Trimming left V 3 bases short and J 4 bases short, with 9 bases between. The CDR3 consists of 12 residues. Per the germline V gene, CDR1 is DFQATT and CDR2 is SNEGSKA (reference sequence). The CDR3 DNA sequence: TGCAGTGCTAGTGGTCAGGGAGAGACCCAGTACTTC. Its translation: CSASGQGETQYF.

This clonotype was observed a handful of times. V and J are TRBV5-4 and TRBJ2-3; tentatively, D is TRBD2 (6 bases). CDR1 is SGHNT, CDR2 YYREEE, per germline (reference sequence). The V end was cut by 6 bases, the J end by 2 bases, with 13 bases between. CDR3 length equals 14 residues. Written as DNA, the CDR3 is TGTGCCAGCACCCTGGAGGGGAACACAGATACGCAGTATTTT. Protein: CASTLEGNTDTQYF.

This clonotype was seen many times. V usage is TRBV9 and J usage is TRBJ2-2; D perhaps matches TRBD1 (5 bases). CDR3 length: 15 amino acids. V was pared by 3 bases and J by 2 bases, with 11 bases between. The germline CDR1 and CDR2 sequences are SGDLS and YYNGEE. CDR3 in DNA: TGTGCCAGCAGCGAGGGGCTGGCCAACACCGGGGAGCTGTTTTTT. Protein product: CASSEGLANTGELFF.

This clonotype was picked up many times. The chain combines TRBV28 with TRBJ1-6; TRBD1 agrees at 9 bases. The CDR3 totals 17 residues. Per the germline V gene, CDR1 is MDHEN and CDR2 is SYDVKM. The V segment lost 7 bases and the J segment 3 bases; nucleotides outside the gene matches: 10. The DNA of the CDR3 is TGTGCCAGCACGGGACAGGGCTACCGATTCTATAATTCACCCCTCCACTTT. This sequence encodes CASTGQGYRFYNSPLHF. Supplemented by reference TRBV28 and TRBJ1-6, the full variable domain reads DVKVTQSSRYLVKRTGEKVFLECVQDMDHENMFWYRQDPGLGLRLIYFSYDVKMKEKGDIPEGYSVSREKKERFSLILESASTNQTSMYLCASTGQGYRFYNSPLHFGNGTRLTVT.